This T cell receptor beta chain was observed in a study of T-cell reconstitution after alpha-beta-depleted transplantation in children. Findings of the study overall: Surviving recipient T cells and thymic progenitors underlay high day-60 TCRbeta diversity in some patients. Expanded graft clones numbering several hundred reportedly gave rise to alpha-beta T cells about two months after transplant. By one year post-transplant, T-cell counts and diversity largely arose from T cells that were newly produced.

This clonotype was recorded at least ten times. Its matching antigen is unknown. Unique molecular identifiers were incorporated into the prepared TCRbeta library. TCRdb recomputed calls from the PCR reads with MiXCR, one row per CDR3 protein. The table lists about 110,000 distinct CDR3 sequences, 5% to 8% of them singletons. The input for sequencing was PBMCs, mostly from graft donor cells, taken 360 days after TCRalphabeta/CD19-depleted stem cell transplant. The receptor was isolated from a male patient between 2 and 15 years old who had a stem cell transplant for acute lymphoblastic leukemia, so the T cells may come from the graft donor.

CDR3 region: CASSLAWGQDTEAFF. The CDR3 nucleotides are TGCGCCAGCAGCTTGGCATGGGGGCAGGACACTGAAGCTTTCTTT. V and J are TRBV5-1 and TRBJ1-1; possibly TRBD1 for D (6 bases). The ends were cut back, 0 bases at V and 3 bases at J, with 12 bases in the middle. The CDR3 consists of 15 residues. In germline, CDR1 is SGHRS, CDR2 YFSETQ. Full variable domain (rest looked up from reference TRBV5-1 and TRBJ1-1): KAGVTQTPRYLIKTRGQQVTLSCSPISGHRSVSWYQQTPGQGLQFLFEYFSETQRNKGNFPGRFSGRQFSNSRSEMNVSTLELGDSALYLCASSLAWGQDTEAFFGQGTRLTVV.